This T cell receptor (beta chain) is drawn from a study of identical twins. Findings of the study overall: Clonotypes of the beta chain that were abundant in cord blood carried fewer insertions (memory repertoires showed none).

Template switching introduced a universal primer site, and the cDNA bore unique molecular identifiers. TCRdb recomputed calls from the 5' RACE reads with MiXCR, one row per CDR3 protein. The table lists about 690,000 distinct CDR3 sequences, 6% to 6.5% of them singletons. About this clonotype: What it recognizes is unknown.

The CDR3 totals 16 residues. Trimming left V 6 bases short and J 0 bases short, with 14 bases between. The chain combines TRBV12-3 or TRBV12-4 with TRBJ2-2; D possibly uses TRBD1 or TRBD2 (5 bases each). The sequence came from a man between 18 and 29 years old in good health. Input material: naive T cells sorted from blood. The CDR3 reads CASRHRRMTNTGELFF. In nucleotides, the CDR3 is TGTGCCAGCAGACACAGGAGGATGACGAACACCGGGGAGCTGTTTTTT.